The 25 T cell receptor beta chains in this list originate from one sample, sequenced in a study of T cell responses to AZD1222 COVID-19 vaccine. The data were produced by immunoSEQ multiplex PCR, yet TCRdb's version contains in-frame clones alone and is incomplete. The table records about 85,000 clones, roughly nine tenths of them present only once. This specimen consisted of peripheral blood, obtained on day 0 of AZD1222 vaccination. The receptor set was obtained from an adult in good health.

The chain is built from TRBV18 and TRBJ2-5; D not resolved. Trimming took off 5 bases at V and 1 base at J, with 5 bases between the two ends. The CDR3 spans 12 residues. Per the germline V gene, CDR1 is KGHSH and CDR2 is LQKENI. The CDR3 region has the DNA TGTGCCAGCTCAAGTTTCCAAGAGACCCAGTACTTC. Protein sequence: CASSSFQETQYF.

The chain is built from TRBV6-4 and TRBJ1-5; D remains unclear. V was shortened by 4 bases and J by 1 base, with 14 bases between the two germline ends. The CDR3 is made up of 16 amino acids. The germline V gene encodes CDR1 MRHNA and CDR2 SNTAGT. The CDR3 DNA is TGTGCCAGCAGTGCAGAGCCCGCGGCGAGCAATCAGCCCCAGCATTTT. It codes for CASSAEPAASNQPQHF.

The chain recombines TRBV27 with TRBJ2-7; D tentatively reads TRBD1 or TRBD2 (6 bases each). V lost 8 bases to trimming and J lost 0 bases, with 17 bases between them. The CDR3 contains 15 residues. Germline lookup yields CDR1 MNHEY and CDR2 SMNVEV (reference sequence). The CDR3 sequence is CASRPGGISSYEQYF. The CDR3 DNA follows: TGTGCCAGCCGACCCGGGGGCATATCCTCCTACGAGCAGTACTTC.

The chain has TRBV24-1 and TRBJ2-7; D call uncertain. This CDR3 comprises 14 residues. Trimming stripped 3 bases from V and 4 bases from J, with 12 bases between. From germline, CDR1 is KGHDR and CDR2 SFDVKD. This CDR3 is CATSDAMLPYEQYF. The CDR3 nucleotides are TGTGCCACCAGTGATGCGATGCTTCCGTACGAGCAGTACTTC.

The chain joins TRBV6-2 or TRBV6-3 to TRBJ2-7; 9 bases are a match to TRBD1. Germline CDR1 MNHEY, CDR2 SVGEGT. V dropped 4 bases and J dropped 3; count of bases not matched to a gene: 7. The CDR3 runs to 15 residues. CDR3 residues: CASSSLGTGNYEQYF. The CDR3 nucleotides read TGTGCCAGCAGTTCCCTCGGGACAGGGAACTACGAGCAGTACTTC.

The genes are TRBV4-1 and TRBJ2-6; the match to TRBD2 covers 7 bases. Germline CDR1 is MGHRA and CDR2 is YSYEKL. V dropped 1 base and J dropped 0; count of bases not matched to a gene: 3. The CDR3 contains 17 residues. In DNA form, the CDR3 reads TGCGCCAGCAGCCAAGGAGGGGACTACTCTGGGGCCAACGTCCTGACTTTC. Amino acid sequence: CASSQGGDYSGANVLTF.

This chain joins TRBV7-9 and TRBJ2-7; D ambiguous. The CDR3 consists of 12 residues. V lost 2 bases to trimming and J lost 6 bases, with 8 bases between them. Germline assignment: CDR1 SEHNR and CDR2 FQNEAQ (reference sequence). This CDR3 reads CASSLIYGEQYF. The CDR3, as DNA: TGTGCCAGCAGCTTAATTTATGGCGAGCAGTACTTC.

The chain carries TRBV28 and TRBJ2-5; 8 positions agree with TRBD2. V lost 5 bases to trimming and J lost 5 bases; unmatched junction nucleotides: 10. The germline gives CDR1 MDHEN, CDR2 SYDVKM. This CDR3 comprises 15 residues. This CDR3 is CASSPLASGFETQYF. The CDR3 DNA follows: TGTGCCAGCAGTCCCCTCGCTAGCGGGTTTGAGACCCAGTACTTC.

The chain joins TRBV6-2 or TRBV6-3 to TRBJ2-7, with 7 positions matching TRBD2. Germline values: CDR1 MNHEY, CDR2 SVGEGT. The CDR3 extends over 15 amino acids. Germline trimming cut 3 bases from V and 1 base from J; bases unmatched to any gene: 6. Here the CDR3 DNA reads TGTGCCAGCAGTTATCTCGGCGGGAGTTCCTACGAGCAGTACTTC. Its translation: CASSYLGGSSYEQYF.

The chain has TRBV6-2 or TRBV6-3 and TRBJ1-5, with 8 bases aligning to TRBD1. The CDR3 has 18 residues. Germline V lookup: CDR1 MNHEY, CDR2 SVGEGT. V shed 2 bases, J shed 2 bases, and the junction held 11 bases outside the gene matches. DNA for the CDR3: TGTGCCAGCAGTTACCACCCGAGGCAGGGGGCGGGCAATCAGCCCCAGCATTTT. Translating it yields CASSYHPRQGAGNQPQHF.

The genes are TRBV24-1 and TRBJ1-2; 8 bases map to TRBD1. The CDR3 consists of 17 residues. Germline V lookup: CDR1 KGHDR, CDR2 SFDVKD. Trimming removed 2 bases from V and 7 bases from J; junction bases left unmatched: 14. The CDR3 nucleotides are TGTGCCACCAGTGATTCTCGCGCGACAGGGGATTTTGGTGGCTACACCTTC. Translation: CATSDSRATGDFGGYTF.

The chain is built from TRBV6-4 and TRBJ2-7, with D possibly matching TRBD2 (6 bases). This CDR3 has 16 amino acids. Between the trimmed V and J ends, which lost 6 bases and 4 bases, there was a span of 22 bases. From germline, CDR1 is MRHNA and CDR2 SNTAGT. The CDR3 sequence is CASRDLLGLRGYEQYF. CDR3 bases: TGTGCCAGCAGGGATCTATTGGGTCTCCGGGGGTACGAGCAGTACTTC.

On this clone itself: A junction end diverges from the germline sequence, so it may reflect a read error. The gene calls are TRBV2 and TRBJ1-5; D unresolved. The germline V gene encodes CDR1 SNHLY and CDR2 FYNNEI. The CDR3 contains 13 residues. The CDR3 loop reads CASREAWGQPQHF. CDR3 DNA: TGTGCCAGCAGAGAAGCGTGGGGACAGCCCCAGCATTTT. The full variable domain, its missing parts supplied by reference TRBV2 and TRBJ1-5, is EPEVTQTPSHQVTQMGQEVILRCVPISNHLYFYWYRQILGQKVEFLVSFYNNEISEKSEIFDDQFSVERPDGSNFTLKIRSTKLEDSAMYFCASREAWGQPQHFGDGTRLSIL.

This clone was counted a few times. V usage is TRBV5-5 and J usage is TRBJ2-2; D is possibly TRBD1 (6 bases). The CDR3 length is 14 residues. Trimming stripped 4 bases from V and 4 bases from J, with 11 bases between. Per germline, CDR1 SGHKS and CDR2 YYEKEE (reference sequence). This CDR3 reads CASSIRQATGELFF. The CDR3 DNA follows: TGTGCCAGCAGCATACGACAGGCCACCGGGGAGCTGTTTTTT.

The CDR3 bases are TGTGCCAGCAGCCACCTTCGGGACCAAGAGACCCAGTACTTC. This gives the protein CASSHLRDQETQYF. The rearrangement uses TRBV3-1 (or the pseudogene TRBV3-2) and TRBJ2-5; the D is unclear. The V gene lost 3 bases and the J gene lost 0 bases, with 8 bases spanning the gap. CDR3 length: 14 residues. Germline CDR1 LGHDT, CDR2 YNNKEL (reference sequence).

This clone came up a few times. The rearrangement uses TRBV28 and TRBJ2-7; 8 bases are a match to TRBD1. The CDR3 runs to 18 residues. The V gene's germline CDR1 is MDHEN and CDR2 SYDVKM. Trimming took 5 bases from V and 0 from J; bases not matched to a gene: 15. CDR3 amino acids: CASSPTGTGFHFSYEQYF. The DNA of the CDR3 is TGTGCCAGCAGTCCTACCGGGACAGGTTTCCACTTCTCCTACGAGCAGTACTTC.

Here the CDR3 DNA reads TGTGCCAGTACCCAGATGATAGGCTTCACCGGGGAGCTGTTTTTT. Protein: CASTQMIGFTGELFF. V usage is TRBV19 and J usage is TRBJ2-2, with unresolved D. The CDR3 extends over 15 amino acids. Per the germline V gene, CDR1 is LNHDA and CDR2 is SQIVND (reference sequence). Trimming left V 7 bases short and J 4 bases short, with 16 bases between.

This clone was seen just once. The rearrangement uses TRBV2 and TRBJ2-3; a possible D gene is TRBD2 (7 bases). The V end was cut by 8 bases, the J end by 0 bases, with 15 bases between. The germline CDR1 and CDR2 sequences are SNHLY and FYNNEI. This CDR3 has 15 amino acids. The CDR3 DNA follows: TGTGCCAGCGGGGGGCTAGCGGTCAGCACAGATACGCAGTATTTT. Translating it yields CASGGLAVSTDTQYF.

The rearrangement uses TRBV2 and TRBJ1-2, with 7 nucleotides matching TRBD1. The V gene end was trimmed by 8 bases and the J gene end by 2 bases; junction bases not matched to a gene: 5. Looked up from germline, CDR1 is SNHLY and CDR2 is FYNNEI. The CDR3 contains 13 residues. This CDR3 reads CASATRGNYGYTF. The DNA of the CDR3 is TGTGCCAGCGCGACCAGGGGGAACTATGGCTACACCTTC.

This chain joins TRBV27 and TRBJ1-1; D is unresolved. V lost 8 bases, J lost 0 bases, and 10 bases lay in between. Looked up from germline, CDR1 is MNHEY and CDR2 is SMNVEV (reference sequence). CDR3 length: 13 residues. The CDR3: CASQGVLNTEAFF. As DNA, the CDR3 is TGTGCCAGCCAAGGTGTATTGAACACTGAAGCTTTCTTT.

The V call is TRBV18, the J call TRBJ2-7, with 8 positions matching TRBD1. Germline V gene sequence: CDR1 KGHSH, CDR2 LQKENI. V lost 3 bases to trimming and J lost 1 base; unmatched junction nucleotides: 5. The CDR3 is made up of 15 amino acids. The CDR3 region has the DNA TGTGCCAGCTCACCCCGGGACAGGAATTCCTACGAGCAGTACTTC. Translating gives CASSPRDRNSYEQYF.

The V call is TRBV20-1, the J call TRBJ1-4; no clear D. The CDR3 extends over 13 amino acids. Per germline, CDR1 DFQATT and CDR2 SNEGSKA (reference sequence). V lost 3 bases and J lost 5, with 10 bases in between. CDR3 DNA sequence: TGCAGTGCTAGTCCGGACGGGAATGAAAAACTGTTTTTT. Translating gives CSASPDGNEKLFF.

The chain employs TRBV6-4 and TRBJ1-1; D gene ambiguous. V was pared by 6 bases and J by 1 base, with 9 bases between. Germline V gene data show CDR1 as MRHNA and CDR2 as SNTAGT. The CDR3 extends over 13 amino acids. The CDR3 loop is CASRGTENTEAFF. The CDR3 nucleotides read TGTGCCAGCAGGGGAACAGAGAACACTGAAGCTTTCTTT.

This chain joins TRBV4-1 and TRBJ2-1; tentatively, D is TRBD1 or TRBD2 (5 bases each). V gave up 2 bases and J gave up 9 bases, with 20 bases separating them. The CDR3 is 16 residues long. Germline V lookup: CDR1 MGHRA, CDR2 YSYEKL. The CDR3 is CASSQTGTASLSEQFF. The CDR3 region has the DNA TGCGCCAGCAGCCAAACCGGGACGGCCTCCCTCAGTGAGCAGTTCTTC.

V is TRBV7-9 and J is TRBJ1-5; TRBD1 matches 8 bases. This CDR3 has 18 amino acids. J was trimmed by 1 base and V by 1 base; bases with no gene match: 9. Per germline, CDR1 SEHNR and CDR2 FQNEAQ (reference sequence). The CDR3 here is CASSLVGTGPGSNQPQHF. The CDR3 nucleotides read TGTGCCAGCAGCTTAGTCGGGACAGGCCCTGGGAGCAATCAGCCCCAGCATTTT.